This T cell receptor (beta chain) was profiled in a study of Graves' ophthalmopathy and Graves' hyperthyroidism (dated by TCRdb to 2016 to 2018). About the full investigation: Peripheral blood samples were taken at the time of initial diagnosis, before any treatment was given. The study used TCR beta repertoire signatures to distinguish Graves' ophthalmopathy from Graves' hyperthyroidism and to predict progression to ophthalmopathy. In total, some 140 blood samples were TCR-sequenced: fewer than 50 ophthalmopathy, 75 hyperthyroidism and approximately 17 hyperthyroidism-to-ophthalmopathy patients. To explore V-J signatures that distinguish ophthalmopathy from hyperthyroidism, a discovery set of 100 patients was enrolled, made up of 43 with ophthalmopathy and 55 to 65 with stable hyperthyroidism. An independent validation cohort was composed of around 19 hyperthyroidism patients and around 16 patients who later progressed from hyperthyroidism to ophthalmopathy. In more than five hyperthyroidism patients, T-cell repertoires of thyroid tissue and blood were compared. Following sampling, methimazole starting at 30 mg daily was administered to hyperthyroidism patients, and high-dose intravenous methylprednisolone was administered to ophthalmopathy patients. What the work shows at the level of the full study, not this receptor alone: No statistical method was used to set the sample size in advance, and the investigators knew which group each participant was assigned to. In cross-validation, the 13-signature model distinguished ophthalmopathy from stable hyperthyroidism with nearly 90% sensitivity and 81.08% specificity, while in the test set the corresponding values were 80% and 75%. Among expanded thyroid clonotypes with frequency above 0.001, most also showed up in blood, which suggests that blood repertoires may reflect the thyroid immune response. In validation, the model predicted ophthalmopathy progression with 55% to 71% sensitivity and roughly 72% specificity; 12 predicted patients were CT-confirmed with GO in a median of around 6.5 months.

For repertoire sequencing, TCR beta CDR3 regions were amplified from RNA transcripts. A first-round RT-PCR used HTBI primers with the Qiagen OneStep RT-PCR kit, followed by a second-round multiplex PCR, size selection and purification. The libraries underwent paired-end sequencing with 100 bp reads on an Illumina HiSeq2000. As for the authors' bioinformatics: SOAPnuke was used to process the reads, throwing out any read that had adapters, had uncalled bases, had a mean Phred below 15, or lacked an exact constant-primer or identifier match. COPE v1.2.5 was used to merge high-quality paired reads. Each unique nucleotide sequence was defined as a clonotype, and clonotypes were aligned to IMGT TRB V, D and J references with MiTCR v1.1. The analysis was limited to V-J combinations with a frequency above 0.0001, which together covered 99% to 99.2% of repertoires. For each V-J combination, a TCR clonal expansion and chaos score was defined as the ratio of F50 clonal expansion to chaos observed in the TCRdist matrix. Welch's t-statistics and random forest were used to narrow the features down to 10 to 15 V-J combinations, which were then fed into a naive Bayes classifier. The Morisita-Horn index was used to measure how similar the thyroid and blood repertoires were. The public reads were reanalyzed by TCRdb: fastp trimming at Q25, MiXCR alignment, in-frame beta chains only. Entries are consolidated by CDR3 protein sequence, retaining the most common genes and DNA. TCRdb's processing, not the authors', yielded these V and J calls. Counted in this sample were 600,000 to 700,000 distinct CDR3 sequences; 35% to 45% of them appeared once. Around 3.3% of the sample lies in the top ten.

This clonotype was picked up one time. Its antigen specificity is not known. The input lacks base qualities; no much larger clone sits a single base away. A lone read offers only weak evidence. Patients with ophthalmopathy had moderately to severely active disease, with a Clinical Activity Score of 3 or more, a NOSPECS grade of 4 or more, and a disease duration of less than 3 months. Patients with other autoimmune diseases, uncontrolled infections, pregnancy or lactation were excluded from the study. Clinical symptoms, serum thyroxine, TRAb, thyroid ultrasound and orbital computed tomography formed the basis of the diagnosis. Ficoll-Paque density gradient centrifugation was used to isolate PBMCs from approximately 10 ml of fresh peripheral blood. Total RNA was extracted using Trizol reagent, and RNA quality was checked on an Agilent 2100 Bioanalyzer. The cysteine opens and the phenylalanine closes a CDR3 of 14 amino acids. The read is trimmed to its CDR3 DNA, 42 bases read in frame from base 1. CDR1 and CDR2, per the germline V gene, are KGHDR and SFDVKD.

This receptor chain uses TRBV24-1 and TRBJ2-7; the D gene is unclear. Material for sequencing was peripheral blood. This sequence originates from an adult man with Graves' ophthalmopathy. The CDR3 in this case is CARDPGSHSYEQYF. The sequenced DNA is TGTGCTAGAGATCCCGGGTCCCACTCCTACGAGCAGTACTTC.